This T cell receptor beta chain was profiled in a study of blood T cell repertoires in COVID-19. Background on the study: COVID-19 samples, acute and convalescent, were from the United States, Italy and Spain.

This table comes from immunoSEQ multiplex PCR, and its TCRdb copy is limited to in-frame clones, with some not included. There are 65,000 to 70,000 clones in the sample; 80% to 90% occur only once, and over 1.1% lies in the top ten. The sequence was obtained from a woman aged 60-75 years with acute or convalescent COVID-19. The sequenced material came from peripheral blood.

In DNA form, the CDR3 reads TGTGCCTGGAGGATACGTGAGGGAGCTTTCTTT. Its translation: CAWRIREGAFF. The chain joins TRBV30 to TRBJ1-1; D is ambiguous. Trimming stripped 3 bases from V and 10 bases from J, with 12 bases between. CDR3 length equals 11 residues. In germline, CDR1 is GTSNPN, CDR2 SVGIG (reference sequence).